A selection of T cell receptor beta chains follows, all from one sample in a study of CD8+ T cells in alopecia areata. Sequencing was performed with immunoSEQ multiplex PCR; in TCRdb, only in-frame clones are kept and a portion is missing. The sample lists nearly 95,000 clones, approximately 70% seen once, with approximately 15% in the top ten. Sequencing was performed on CD8+ T cells sorted from blood, taken around week 42, from a patient treated with tofacitinib. The receptors come from a human donor with alopecia areata. CDR3s include the opening cysteine and the closing phenylalanine or tryptophan. Clone size is stated in some rows and not others, as once, few, many or a class when expanded.

J gene | clone size | V gene | CDR3 protein
TRBJ2-1 | - | TRBV14 | CASSQEPPGGRIEQFF
TRBJ2-1 | - | TRBV27 | CASSRPGGNEQFF
TRBJ2-7 | - | TRBV15 | CATSTGQGAYEQYF
TRBJ2-5 | - | TRBV2 | CASRTGTVTQETQYF
TRBJ1-2 | - | TRBV29-1 | CSVDGDSHDYGYTF
TRBJ2-7 | - | TRBV30 | CAWSVGDKGEQYF
TRBJ1-1 | - | TRBV7-3 | CASSLGGEAFF
TRBJ2-7 | - | TRBV11-3 | CASSLARGGADEQYF
TRBJ1-2 | - | TRBV9 | CASSVQPRTGKDGYTF
TRBJ2-7 | - | TRBV5-1 | CASSLVYTNEQYF
TRBJ2-3 | few | TRBV7-8 | CASSLAIRPPILSTDTQYF
TRBJ2-5 | - | TRBV30 | CAWSVPERGETQYF
TRBJ1-2 | - | TRBV14 | CASSQSQGPGYTF
TRBJ1-1 | - | TRBV7-8 | CASRVGAEAFF
TRBJ2-5 | once | TRBV9 | CASGVGQGQETQYF
TRBJ1-4 | once | TRBV5-1 | CASSLARGDEKLFF
TRBJ2-7 | - | TRBV4-3 | CASSQDRDQGEQYF
TRBJ1-1 | - | TRBV6-5 | CASRRGVNTEAFF
TRBJ2-7 | - | TRBV2 | CASLQGYEQYF
TRBJ2-3 | - | TRBV6-5 | CASSYSDRHTDTQYF
TRBJ1-1 | - | TRBV6-5 | CASSEIGDTEAFF
TRBJ2-7 | few | TRBV7-8 | CASSFNRGSGELRKQYF
TRBJ1-4 | - | TRBV19 | CASSTYDTGTGDEKLFF
TRBJ1-2 | - | TRBV27 | CASRRGGGGYTF
TRBJ1-1 | once | TRBV15 | CATSSQGRGTEAFF
TRBJ1-4 | many | TRBV27 | CASSLSGLNEKLFF
TRBJ2-1 | few | TRBV29-1 | CSVTPATGSYNEQFF
TRBJ1-5 | - | TRBV5-6 | CASSLGGLGRPQHF
TRBJ2-5 | few | TRBV4-1 | CASSQGDRGQETQYF
TRBJ2-7 | few | TRBV13 | CASSSRAYEQYF
TRBJ1-1 | few | TRBV4-3 | CASSQDAGMNTEAFF
TRBJ2-5 | few | TRBV7-6 | CASSGTRKETQYF
TRBJ2-3 | few | TRBV7-9 | CASSPKTTDTQYF
TRBJ2-7 | - | TRBV27 | CASRTGVEQYF